In this sample, the clone carrying this T cell receptor (beta chain) turned up once. The target antigen is unknown. The V gene lost 4 bases and the J gene lost 4 bases, with 17 bases spanning the gap. The CDR3 runs 16 residues. Germline lookup yields CDR1 SGHDT and CDR2 YYEEEE. These data originate in a study of shared clonotypes between healthy human individuals. Study-wide findings and caveats: Around 5% was the fraction of naive CD4 clonotypes found shared across several donors.

In the original workflow: Junction-only immunoSEQ sequences carried no quality scores, so filtering differed. Libraries were prepared by immunoSEQ multiplex PCR; TCRdb keeps only in-frame clonotypes and omits some of them. The V and J calls and clone size were taken over from that table, and D and trimming were inferred from the DNA. The sample lists 2 million or so clones, 85% to 95% occurring once. This TCR came from a man aged 18 to 29 in good health. V gene TRBV5-6 combines with J gene TRBJ1-4; D gene ambiguous. Source material: naive CD4+ T cells sorted from blood. Subset here: CD45RA+ positively selected. The CDR3 region has the DNA TGTGCCAGCAGCCGGGTTGGTGGGCGGATTAATGAAAAACTGTTTTTT. This gives the protein CASSRVGGRINEKLFF.